The sequence of this T cell receptor (beta chain) was determined in a study of blood T cell repertoires in COVID-19. Turning to the study itself: Samples of COVID-19 (acute and convalescent) were obtained from the United States, Italy and Spain. PBMCs, B-cell-depleted T cells, or T cells provided the cDNA or gDNA that made up the material.

Original handling: Nucleated cell counts were estimated from reference gene primer amplification. Generated by immunoSEQ multiplex PCR, the TCRdb table keeps only in-frame clones and is missing some. The V and J calls and clone size were taken over from that table, and D and trimming were inferred from the DNA. Here the sample spans under 250,000 clones, around 88% being singletons. Trimming left V 6 bases short and J 1 base short, with 15 bases between. Looked up from germline, CDR1 is SNHLY and CDR2 is FYNNEI. The CDR3 spans 15 residues. The chain recombines TRBV2 with TRBJ1-1, with a weak D call TRBD1 (6 bases). This TCR was sampled from a woman aged 50 to 65 with acute or convalescent COVID-19. Sequences were obtained from peripheral blood. In nucleotides, the CDR3 is TGTGCCAGCAGGGGGCAGGCGGGGGCGAACACTGAAGCTTTCTTT. Translating gives CASRGQAGANTEAFF.